This T cell receptor beta chain comes out of a study of T cell changes during pregnancy in multiple sclerosis. TCRdb's table, derived via immunoSEQ multiplex PCR, lists solely in-frame clones and lacks some. The sample holds more than 20,000 clones, over 80% seen once. This receptor was obtained from a female donor in good health, enrolled as a control in a pregnancy study. The sequencing here drew on CD8+ T cells from peripheral blood mononuclear cells, taken in the first trimester of pregnancy.

DNA of the CDR3: TGTGCCAGCAGTGACAATGCGGAAAATCAGCCCCAGCATTTT. As protein: CASSDNAENQPQHF. The rearrangement links TRBV6-4 to TRBJ1-5; D is uncertain. CDR1 is MRHNA, CDR2 SNTAGT, per germline. Trimming removed 2 bases at V and 4 bases at J, with 9 bases between. CDR3 length: 14 amino acids.